Listed here are 3 T cell receptor beta chains from one sample, sequenced in a study of identical twins. TCRdb called the 5' RACE reads again in MiXCR, with one record for every CDR3 protein. The sample carries about 810,000 distinct CDR3 sequences, approximately 13% recorded once. Another study also made use of these data, one on yellow fever vaccine responses in identical twins.

The source material was PBMCs. All receptors come from a woman between 18 and 30 years old in good health.

In its sample, this clonotype was seen many times. CDR3 residues: CAISESTSGRYEQYF. The CDR3 DNA follows: TGTGCCATCAGTGAGTCGACTAGCGGGAGGTACGAGCAGTACTTC. The gene calls are TRBV10-3 and TRBJ2-7; 13 bases map to TRBD2. This CDR3 comprises 15 residues. Germline CDR1 ENHRY, CDR2 SYGVKD. Trimming took 0 bases from V and 4 from J; bases not matched to a gene: 0.

The gene calls are TRBV6-1 and TRBJ1-4; the D gene is possibly TRBD1 (5 bases). The CDR3 has 15 amino acids. The V gene's germline CDR1 is MNHNS and CDR2 SASEGT. Trimming removed 6 bases from V and 6 bases from J, with 17 bases in between. In DNA, the CDR3 is TGTGCCAGCAGCCCCGGGAGGGGAGGTGATGAAAAACTGTTTTTT. This encodes CASSPGRGGDEKLFF.

This clonotype was seen repeatedly, ten times or more. The V and J genes are TRBV5-1 and TRBJ2-7, with TRBD1 matching over 7 bases. Germline CDR1 SGHRS, CDR2 YFSETQ. This CDR3 contains 13 residues. After removal of 6 bases from V and 4 bases from J, the junction contained 7 bases not matched to a gene. CDR3 nucleotide sequence: TGCGCCAGCAAGCCGTCCAGGGGGTACGAGCAGTACTTC. This translates into CASKPSRGYEQYF.